This paragraph covers one TCR beta chain sequence. After removal of 4 bases from V and 3 bases from J, the junction contained 6 bases not matched to a gene. This CDR3 spans 15 amino acids. The germline V gene encodes CDR1 SGHRS and CDR2 YFSETQ. The data derive from a study of blood T cell repertoires in COVID-19. Assay: immunoSEQ multiplex PCR; the TCRdb copy retains only in-frame clones and omits some. The data show about 35,000 clones, around 87% seen once. The source material was peripheral blood. This sequence was found in a human donor in a cohort sampled during active COVID-19. The chain has TRBV5-1 and TRBJ2-2; 7 bases map to TRBD1. The CDR3 here is CASSLGDSYTGELFF. CDR3 in DNA: TGCGCCAGCAGCCTGGGGGACAGCTACACCGGGGAGCTGTTTTTT.